The rows below give T cell receptor beta chains drawn from one sample of a study of shared clonotypes between healthy human individuals. Repertoires were generated with immunoSEQ multiplex PCR, while TCRdb's copy carries only in-frame clones and drops some. The sample has around 700,000 clones, around 78% seen once. Material for sequencing was memory CD4+ T cells sorted from blood. The receptors were gathered from a woman aged 25 to 39 in good health. The CDR3 runs from the conserved cysteine through the conserved F or W. D genes are given only for firm matches. Rows give clone size only sometimes, using once, few, many, or a class for an expanded clone.

CDR3 protein: CASSPNLEGPGQFF; CDR3 DNA: TGCGCCAGCAGCCCTAATCTTGAGGGCCCCGGGCAGTTCTTC; clone size: -; J gene: TRBJ2-1; D gene: -; V gene: TRBV5-1
CDR3 protein: CASSPVATDTQYF; CDR3 DNA: TGCGCCAGCAGCCCGGTGGCCACAGATACGCAGTATTTT; clone size: -; J gene: TRBJ2-3; D gene: -; V gene: TRBV4-1
CDR3 protein: CASSLYIVRRDQPQHF; CDR3 DNA: TGTGCCAGCAGTTTATATATCGTCAGGAGAGATCAGCCCCAGCATTTT; clone size: once; J gene: TRBJ1-5; D gene: -; V gene: TRBV28
CDR3 protein: CASSYPTGLGEQYF; CDR3 DNA: TGTGCCAGCAGTTACCCCACGGGCCTCGGGGAGCAGTACTTC; clone size: once; J gene: TRBJ2-7; D gene: -; V gene: TRBV28
CDR3 protein: CASSVRQQDTQYF; CDR3 DNA: TGTGCCAGTAGTGTGAGACAACAAGATACGCAGTATTTT; clone size: -; J gene: TRBJ2-3; D gene: -; V gene: TRBV19
CDR3 protein: CASRDGNQPQHF; CDR3 DNA: TGTGCCAGTAGGGATGGCAATCAGCCCCAGCATTTT; clone size: -; J gene: TRBJ1-5; D gene: -; V gene: TRBV19
CDR3 protein: CASRLYSGNQPQHF; CDR3 DNA: TGTGCCAGCAGACTGTATAGCGGCAATCAGCCCCAGCATTTT; clone size: many; J gene: TRBJ1-5; D gene: -; V gene: TRBV27
CDR3 protein: CASMKGTGGRGELFF; CDR3 DNA: TGTGCCAGCATGAAGGGGACAGGGGGCAGAGGGGAGCTGTTTTTT; clone size: few; J gene: TRBJ2-2; D gene: TRBD1; V gene: TRBV2
CDR3 protein: CASSYGGTNTEAFF; CDR3 DNA: TGTGCCAGCAGTTACGGGGGGACGAACACTGAAGCTTTCTTT; clone size: few; J gene: TRBJ1-1; D gene: -; V gene: TRBV6-5
CDR3 protein: CASSLAGHSYEQYF; CDR3 DNA: TGTGCCAGCAGCTTGGCCGGGCACTCCTACGAGCAGTACTTC; clone size: -; J gene: TRBJ2-7; D gene: -; V gene: TRBV5-6
CDR3 protein: CASSLVWREDSTDTQYF; CDR3 DNA: TGTGCCAGCAGTTTGGTGTGGCGGGAGGATAGCACAGATACGCAGTATTTT; clone size: -; J gene: TRBJ2-3; D gene: TRBD2; V gene: TRBV27
CDR3 protein: CASSFRLAGDYNEQFF; CDR3 DNA: TGCGCCAGCAGCTTCCGACTAGCGGGAGACTACAATGAGCAGTTCTTC; clone size: -; J gene: TRBJ2-1; D gene: TRBD2; V gene: TRBV5-1
CDR3 protein: CASSEIGETQYF; CDR3 DNA: TGTGCCAGCAGCGAGATCGGAGAGACCCAGTACTTC; clone size: -; J gene: TRBJ2-5; D gene: -; V gene: TRBV2
CDR3 protein: CASSIVPGQTGANVLTF; CDR3 DNA: TGTGCCAGTAGTATAGTCCCCGGACAGACTGGGGCCAACGTCCTGACTTTC; clone size: -; J gene: TRBJ2-6; D gene: -; V gene: TRBV19
CDR3 protein: CASSPRHQTRGGANVLTF; CDR3 DNA: TGTGCCAGCAGTCCCAGACATCAAACTAGGGGCGGGGCCAACGTCCTGACTTTC; clone size: -; J gene: TRBJ2-6; D gene: -; V gene: TRBV27
CDR3 protein: CASSLRDRFSGANVLTF; CDR3 DNA: TGTGCCAGCAGCCTCCGGGACAGATTCTCTGGGGCCAACGTCCTGACTTTC; clone size: -; J gene: TRBJ2-6; D gene: TRBD1; V gene: TRBV7-9
CDR3 protein: CASSPRTSGRLETQYF; CDR3 DNA: TGTGCCAGCAGCCCTCGGACTAGCGGGAGGTTGGAGACCCAGTACTTC; clone size: -; J gene: TRBJ2-5; D gene: TRBD2; V gene: TRBV5-4
CDR3 protein: CASSKTGVGTEAFF; CDR3 DNA: TGTGCCAGCAGCAAAACAGGGGTTGGGACTGAAGCTTTCTTT; clone size: once; J gene: TRBJ1-1; D gene: TRBD1; V gene: TRBV11-3
CDR3 protein: CASSPQGQNTDTQYF; CDR3 DNA: TGTGCCAGCAGCCCCCAGGGACAGAACACAGATACGCAGTATTTT; clone size: -; J gene: TRBJ2-3; D gene: TRBD1; V gene: TRBV7-3
CDR3 protein: CASSAGGGLTVGYTF; CDR3 DNA: TGTGCCAGCAGCGCCGGAGGAGGTCTTACAGTTGGCTACACCTTC; clone size: -; J gene: TRBJ1-2; D gene: -; V gene: TRBV5-4
CDR3 protein: CASSTSNEQFF; CDR3 DNA: TGTGCCAGCAGTACGAGCAATGAGCAGTTCTTC; clone size: once; J gene: TRBJ2-1; D gene: -; V gene: TRBV25-1
CDR3 protein: CASSGLASPEQFF; CDR3 DNA: TGTGCCAGCAGTGGACTAGCCTCCCCTGAGCAGTTCTTC; clone size: -; J gene: TRBJ2-1; D gene: TRBD2; V gene: TRBV2
CDR3 protein: CASSKVRDARSLTYEQYF; CDR3 DNA: TGTGCCAGCAGCAAAGTAAGGGACGCCCGATCCCTCACCTACGAGCAGTACTTC; clone size: -; J gene: TRBJ2-7; D gene: -; V gene: TRBV21-1
CDR3 protein: CASSWPLAGGKFGTYNEQFF; CDR3 DNA: TGCGCCAGCAGCTGGCCCCTAGCGGGAGGGAAGTTTGGGACCTACAATGAGCAGTTCTTC; clone size: -; J gene: TRBJ2-1; D gene: TRBD2; V gene: TRBV5-1
CDR3 protein: CASSIRVNEAFF; CDR3 DNA: TGTGCCAGCAGCATTAGGGTAAATGAAGCTTTCTTT; clone size: -; J gene: TRBJ1-1; D gene: -; V gene: TRBV28
CDR3 protein: CASSSTGTGANVLTF; CDR3 DNA: TGTGCCAGCAGTTCGACCGGGACTGGGGCCAACGTCCTGACTTTC; clone size: once; J gene: TRBJ2-6; D gene: -; V gene: TRBV28
CDR3 protein: CASSGRAGTEAFF; CDR3 DNA: TGTGCCAGCAGCGGGAGGGCGGGCACTGAAGCTTTCTTT; clone size: few; J gene: TRBJ1-1; D gene: -; V gene: TRBV27
CDR3 protein: CASSLWPSGPTDTQYF; CDR3 DNA: TGCGCCAGCAGCTTGTGGCCTAGCGGACCCACAGATACGCAGTATTTT; clone size: -; J gene: TRBJ2-3; D gene: TRBD2; V gene: TRBV5-1
CDR3 protein: CASSSARAGGPNEQFF; CDR3 DNA: TGTGCCAGCAGTTCAGCGAGAGCGGGAGGGCCGAATGAGCAGTTCTTC; clone size: -; J gene: TRBJ2-1; D gene: TRBD2; V gene: TRBV6-5
CDR3 protein: CATAVGTYEQYF; CDR3 DNA: TGTGCCACTGCCGTCGGGACCTACGAGCAGTACTTC; clone size: -; J gene: TRBJ2-7; D gene: -; V gene: TRBV15
CDR3 protein: CASSLIGYSNQPQHF; CDR3 DNA: TGTGCCAGCAGCTTAATAGGGTATAGCAATCAGCCCCAGCATTTT; clone size: -; J gene: TRBJ1-5; D gene: -; V gene: TRBV11-2
CDR3 protein: CASKNGQSYEQYF; CDR3 DNA: TGTGCCAGCAAGAATGGACAGTCCTACGAGCAGTACTTC; clone size: -; J gene: TRBJ2-7; D gene: -; V gene: TRBV28
CDR3 protein: CASREQGTGELFF; CDR3 DNA: TGCGCCAGCAGGGAGCAGGGGACCGGGGAGCTGTTTTTT; clone size: -; J gene: TRBJ2-2; D gene: -; V gene: TRBV5-1
CDR3 protein: CASSLAGGLDTGELFF; CDR3 DNA: TGCGCCAGCAGCTTGGCTGGGGGGCTTGACACCGGGGAGCTGTTTTTT; clone size: -; J gene: TRBJ2-2; D gene: -; V gene: TRBV5-1
CDR3 protein: CAASPYRGSDTDTQYF; CDR3 DNA: TGTGCCGCATCCCCTTATAGGGGCTCGGACACAGATACGCAGTATTTT; clone size: -; J gene: TRBJ2-3; D gene: -; V gene: TRBV30
CDR3 protein: CASSMGLAGGLTRREQYF; CDR3 DNA: TGTGCCAGCAGCATGGGACTAGCGGGAGGTCTCACCCGCCGGGAGCAGTACTTC; clone size: -; J gene: TRBJ2-7; D gene: TRBD2; V gene: TRBV28
CDR3 protein: CAITGTSGFDEQFF; CDR3 DNA: TGTGCCATTACGGGGACTAGCGGGTTCGATGAGCAGTTCTTC; clone size: -; J gene: TRBJ2-1; D gene: TRBD2; V gene: TRBV10-3
CDR3 protein: CASRGVLNTEAFF; CDR3 DNA: TGTGCCAGTCGAGGGGTCCTGAACACTGAAGCTTTCTTT; clone size: -; J gene: TRBJ1-1; D gene: -; V gene: TRBV19
CDR3 protein: CALRPRDGRLDTQYF; CDR3 DNA: TGTGCCCTCAGGCCCCGGGACGGGAGGTTAGATACGCAGTATTTT; clone size: -; J gene: TRBJ2-3; D gene: TRBD2; V gene: TRBV28
CDR3 protein: CASSEVFVEKLFF; CDR3 DNA: TGTGCCAGCAGTGAAGTGTTCGTGGAAAAACTGTTTTTT; clone size: many; J gene: TRBJ1-4; D gene: -; V gene: TRBV6-1